A single T cell receptor beta chain is shown here with its context. What it binds is not known. Through a sample-barcoded 5' primer and a J-beta primer mix, a second PCR was run for roughly 7 to 11 cycles. TCRdb ran MiXCR on the 5' RACE reads and lists one entry per CDR3 protein. The table has approximately 880,000 distinct CDR3 sequences, about 48% seen once. This sample was taken from a study of blood T cells in healthy people across ages. Findings and limits, study-wide: A conclusive naive versus antigen-experienced comparison was prevented by the unsorted PBMCs.

This clonotype was sampled from a man in his thirties or forties in good health. Sequencing was performed on blood.

CDR3 nucleotides: TGCGCCAGCAGCCCCAGACTAGTGAATGAGCAGTTCTTC. Translation gives CASSPRLVNEQFF. The rearrangement links TRBV5-1 to TRBJ2-1, with a tentative D call TRBD2 (6 bases). Germline V gene lookup returns CDR1 SGHRS and CDR2 YFSETQ. The CDR3 consists of 13 residues. Trimming cost V 4 bases and J 7 bases, with 12 bases left between them.